These 29 T cell receptor beta chains originate from one sample sequenced in a study of cytomegalovirus exposure and HLA in healthy donors. It was with 60 Vbeta and 13 Jbeta primers that the PCR ran. Clones were read by immunoSEQ multiplex PCR, and TCRdb kept only the in-frame ones, dropping some. The sample includes approximately 120,000 clones, 75% to 85% of them seen just once. Sequences were obtained from PBMCs. These receptors originate from a woman in her forties or fifties in good health and CMV-seropositive.

A few counts support this clone. The chain joins TRBV6-5 to TRBJ2-1, with 12 bases aligning to TRBD1. CDR1 and CDR2 (germline): MNHEY, SVGAGI. Trimming cost V 4 bases and J 7 bases; bases outside gene matches: 5. This CDR3 contains 15 residues. The CDR3 nucleotides read TGTGCCAGCAGTTCCGGGACAGGGGGCGGGAATGAGCAGTTCTTC. It encodes CASSSGTGGGNEQFF.

CDR3 sequence: CASTRDLQETQYF. The CDR3, as DNA: TGTGCCAGCACCCGGGACTTACAAGAGACCCAGTACTTC. This chain connects TRBV2 to TRBJ2-5; TRBD2 is a possible D gene (6 bases). This CDR3 is built from 13 residues. Trimming left V 7 bases short and J 2 bases short, with 11 bases between. CDR1 and CDR2 from the germline V gene are SNHLY and FYNNEI.

This clone has at least ten counts. The chain couples TRBV6-5 to TRBJ2-3, with D perhaps matching TRBD1 (5 bases). The CDR3 is 16 residues long. The ends were cut back, 0 bases at V and 6 bases at J, with 16 bases in the middle. Germline CDR1 MNHEY, CDR2 SVGAGI. CDR3 sequence reads: CASSYSRQGGGDTQYF. In DNA form, the CDR3 reads TGTGCCAGCAGTTACTCACGTCAGGGCGGTGGGGATACGCAGTATTTT.

This clone turned up a few times. This chain connects TRBV29-1 to TRBJ2-5; D gene unclear. Germline V gene lookup returns CDR1 SQVTM and CDR2 ANQGSEA. This CDR3 region has 12 residues. The ends were cut back, 4 bases at V and 0 bases at J, with 6 bases in the middle. The CDR3 region has the DNA TGCAGCGTTGGTGGGCACCAAGAGACCCAGTACTTC. It is translated as CSVGGHQETQYF.

The chain carries TRBV30 and TRBJ1-1; TRBD1 is a possible D gene (6 bases). V lost 7 bases and J lost 4, with 10 bases in between. In germline, CDR1 is GTSNPN, CDR2 SVGIG (reference sequence). CDR3 length equals 11 residues. This CDR3 reads CAFGQTTEAFF. CDR3 nucleotides: TGTGCCTTCGGACAGACCACTGAAGCTTTCTTT.

The chain has TRBV5-4 and TRBJ1-4; D is perhaps TRBD1 (5 bases). This CDR3 spans 15 amino acids. Trimming removed 4 bases from V and 7 bases from J, with 17 bases in between. Looked up from germline, CDR1 is SGHNT and CDR2 is YYREEE (reference sequence). CDR3 DNA: TGTGCCAGCAGCCCGACGGGGGGGGAGGGTGAAAAACTGTTTTTT. The encoded protein is CASSPTGGEGEKLFF.

This chain joins TRBV14 and TRBJ1-1, with TRBD1 identical over 7 bases. The CDR3 loop spans 14 amino acids. The V segment lost 4 bases and the J segment 11 bases; nucleotides outside the gene matches: 13. Per the germline V gene, CDR1 is SGHDN and CDR2 is FVKESK. The CDR3 spells CASSRGQAILGAFF. The CDR3 DNA sequence: TGTGCCAGCAGCCGCGGACAGGCCATCCTTGGTGCTTTCTTT.

In nucleotides, the CDR3 is TGTGCCAGCCCGACAGGGGGCGGTGAGCAGTTCTTC. Amino acids: CASPTGGGEQFF. The rearrangement joins TRBV18 to TRBJ2-1, with 10 bases that match TRBD1. V trimming: 8 bases; J trimming: 9 bases; junction bases outside the gene matches: 4. The CDR3 runs 12 residues. The germline CDR1 and CDR2 sequences are KGHSH and LQKENI.

With regard to this clone: At the DNA level, this CDR3 is encoded by other sequences in the same sample as well. The chain carries TRBV5-1 and TRBJ2-5; 9 bases are shared with TRBD1. In germline, CDR1 is SGHRS, CDR2 YFSETQ. The CDR3 runs 14 residues. V trimming: 3 bases; J trimming: 5 bases; junction bases outside the gene matches: 5. The CDR3 reads CASSSQGAQETQYF. CDR3 DNA sequence: TGCGCCAGCAGCTCACAGGGGGCGCAGGAGACCCAGTACTTC.

The chain uses TRBV5-1 and TRBJ2-7; a weak D match, TRBD2 (6 bases). CDR1 and CDR2 from the germline V gene are SGHRS and YFSETQ. Between the trimmed V and J ends, which lost 4 bases and 5 bases, there was a span of 10 bases. This CDR3 is built from 12 residues. The CDR3 DNA is TGCGCCAGCAGCCTGGACTACCACGAGCAGTACTTC. This translates into CASSLDYHEQYF.

This chain joins TRBV15 and TRBJ1-6; no clear D. The germline V gene has CDR1 LNHNV and CDR2 YYDKDF (reference sequence). The V end lost 5 bases, the J end lost 8 bases, and 13 bases lay between the germline ends. This CDR3 region has 14 residues. Here the CDR3 DNA reads TGTGCCACCAGCGCCCGGACTCTCGATTCACCCCTCCACTTT. Translation gives CATSARTLDSPLHF.

The genes are TRBV14 and TRBJ1-2, with D unresolved. V was clipped by 2 bases and J by 4 bases, with 17 bases between them. CDR1 and CDR2 from the germline V gene are SGHDN and FVKESK. This CDR3 comprises 16 residues. In DNA form, the CDR3 reads TGTGCCAGCAGCCAACTCGGAGCGGCTGAATTCTATGGCTACACCTTC. Its translation is CASSQLGAAEFYGYTF. The full variable domain, rest sourced from reference TRBV14 and TRBJ1-2, is EAGVTQFPSHSVIEKGQTVTLRCDPISGHDNLYWYRRVMGKEIKFLLHFVKESKQDESGMPNNRFLAERTGGTYSTLKVQPAELEDSGVYFCASSQLGAAEFYGYTFGSGTRLTVV.

The genes are TRBV9 and TRBJ2-5, with D perhaps matching TRBD2 (5 bases). Germline V CDR1 and CDR2: SGDLS, YYNGEE. V was shortened by 0 bases and J by 8 bases, with 17 bases between the two germline ends. The CDR3 sequence is 15 residues long. CDR3 sequence reads: CASSVGPGSRKTQYF. CDR3 coding DNA: TGTGCCAGCAGCGTAGGGCCGGGATCAAGGAAAACCCAGTACTTC.

The chain uses TRBV9 and TRBJ1-2; TRBD1 might be the D (5 bases). Germline V gives CDR1 SGDLS, CDR2 YYNGEE. V lost 0 bases, J lost 6 bases, and 18 bases lay in between. CDR3 length: 16 amino acids. CDR3 nucleotide sequence: TGTGCCAGCAGCGTAGCTGATCGGAGGGGTTGGGATGGCTACACCTTC. It codes for CASSVADRRGWDGYTF.

V and J are TRBV2 and TRBJ2-5; tentatively, D is TRBD2 (5 bases). The CDR3 contains 13 residues. V lost 9 bases and J lost 2, with 13 bases in between. Looked up from germline, CDR1 is SNHLY and CDR2 is FYNNEI. CDR3 amino acids: CASTLARQETQYF. The CDR3 DNA reads TGTGCCAGTACTCTAGCACGGCAAGAGACCCAGTACTTC.

The chain carries TRBV30 and TRBJ2-2; unclear D gene. The CDR3 totals 12 residues. Looked up from germline, CDR1 is GTSNPN and CDR2 is SVGIG (reference sequence). Trimming left V 4 bases short and J 6 bases short, with 9 bases between. DNA for the CDR3: TGTGCCTGGACCGGTGTTTCCGGGGAGCTGTTTTTT. This sequence encodes CAWTGVSGELFF.

The chain joins TRBV7-2 to TRBJ2-5; 8 positions match TRBD1. J was trimmed by 6 bases and V by 4 bases; bases with no gene match: 7. Germline V CDR1 and CDR2: SGHTA, FQGNSA. The CDR3 sequence is 14 residues long. DNA for the CDR3: TGTGCCAGCAGCTACCTCGGACAGGGCAAGACCCAGTACTTC. It is translated as CASSYLGQGKTQYF.

With respect to this clone: The junction departs from germline at one end; a sequencing error may be responsible. This rearrangement joins TRBV7-7 to TRBJ2-1; 11 bases line up with TRBD2. The CDR3 length is 15 residues. Germline CDR1 is SSHAT and CDR2 is FNYEAQ (reference sequence). The CDR3 DNA reads as TGTGCTAGCAGCTTGCTAGCGGGAGGAGGAAATGAGCAGTTCTTC. Its translation is CASSLLAGGGNEQFF.

The chain has TRBV5-4 and TRBJ1-4, with 11 bases fitting TRBD1. J was trimmed by 8 bases and V by 4 bases; bases with no gene match: 4. This CDR3 spans 14 amino acids. Germline lookup yields CDR1 SGHNT and CDR2 YYREEE (reference sequence). The CDR3 coding sequence is TGTGCCAGCAGCCGGGACAGGGGGGGAGAAAAACTGTTTTTT. Translated: CASSRDRGGEKLFF. The complete variable domain, with remaining parts taken from reference TRBV5-4 and TRBJ1-4, reads ETGVTQSPTHLIKTRGQQVTLRCSSQSGHNTVSWYQQALGQGPQFIFQYYREEENGRGNFPPRFSGLQFPNYSSELNVNALELDDSALYLCASSRDRGGEKLFFGSGTQLSVL.

This chain joins TRBV10-3 and TRBJ2-2; a weak D match, TRBD2 (7 bases). Germline CDR1 reads ENHRY; CDR2 reads SYGVKD. This CDR3 spans 16 amino acids. V lost 11 bases, J lost 4 bases, and 23 bases lay in between. As DNA, the CDR3 is TGTGCCTCCCGGAGAGGGGCGGGGGCCGGCACCGGGGAGCTGTTTTTT. Translating it yields CASRRGAGAGTGELFF.

This clone was seen only a few times. The conserved closing phenylalanine or tryptophan is absent in this CDR3, likely reflecting a read error. The chain combines TRBV7-9 with TRBJ2-3, with D tentatively TRBD1 (6 bases). Germline CDR1 is SEHNR and CDR2 is FQNEAQ (reference sequence). The V and J ends lost 1 base and 2 bases respectively, with 10 bases between them. There are 15 residues in the CDR3. The CDR3 reads CASSLGGLFTDTQYS. CDR3 DNA: TGTGCCAGCAGCTTAGGGGGGCTATTCACAGATACGCAGTATTCT.

The V call is TRBV9, the J call TRBJ2-3; TRBD2 aligns across 9 bases. The CDR3 loop spans 15 amino acids. Germline CDR1 is SGDLS and CDR2 is YYNGEE. Losses at the gene ends were 4 bases for V and 2 bases for J; bases not matched to a gene: 5. The CDR3 DNA is TGTGCCAGCAGCCCCGGACTAGCGTACACAGATACGCAGTATTTT. As protein: CASSPGLAYTDTQYF.

The gene calls are TRBV29-1 and TRBJ2-1; TRBD1 agrees at 7 bases. The length of the CDR3 is 14 residues. Per germline, CDR1 SQVTM and CDR2 ANQGSEA. V trimming: 5 bases; J trimming: 6 bases; junction bases outside the gene matches: 10. Here the CDR3 reads CSVRGQRRANEQFF. For the CDR3, the DNA is TGCAGCGTTAGGGGACAGAGAAGGGCCAATGAGCAGTTCTTC.

This clone was detected a few times. The J gene is TRBJ1-1, the V gene TRBV7-9; tentatively, D is TRBD1 (5 bases). The germline gives CDR1 SEHNR, CDR2 FQNEAQ (reference sequence). There are 15 residues in the CDR3. Trimming took off 1 base at V and 7 bases at J, with 16 bases between the two ends. CDR3 DNA sequence: TGTGCCAGCAGCTTAGGACTAGGGGTGGTTCGTGAAGCTTTCTTT. As protein: CASSLGLGVVREAFF.

CDR3 sequence: CASSLDRGQVFTYEQYF. The CDR3 region has the DNA TGTGCCAGCAGCTTAGACCGGGGACAGGTGTTTACCTACGAGCAGTACTTC. The genes are TRBV11-3 and TRBJ2-7; 8 positions match TRBD1. The CDR3 spans 17 residues. V lost 0 bases and J lost 2; bases outside the gene matches: 9. The germline gives CDR1 SGHNT, CDR2 YENEEA. Supplemented by reference TRBV11-3 and TRBJ2-7, the full variable domain reads EAGVVQSPRYKIIEKKQPVAFWCNPISGHNTLYWYLQNLGQGPELLIRYENEEAVDDSQLPKDRFSAERLKGVDSTLKIQPAELGDSAVYLCASSLDRGQVFTYEQYFGPGTRLTVT.

The chain recombines TRBV4-2 with TRBJ2-2; TRBD2 matches at 14 bases. Unmatched junction bases numbered 15, after V lost 4 bases and J lost 2 bases. The CDR3 is made up of 21 amino acids. Germline-derived CDR1 and CDR2 are LGHNA and YNFKEQ. CDR3 coding DNA: TGTGCCAGCAGCCCGGGACTAGCGGGAGACAAAATTCTCGACAACACCGGGGAGCTGTTTTTT. Encoded protein: CASSPGLAGDKILDNTGELFF.

The chain carries TRBV5-1 and TRBJ1-6; D is possibly TRBD1 (6 bases). V lost 3 bases to trimming and J lost 3 bases, with 16 bases between them. The CDR3 length is 17 residues. CDR1 and CDR2 from the germline V gene are SGHRS and YFSETQ. The CDR3 reads CASSSRGGADYNSPLHF. As DNA, the CDR3 is TGCGCCAGCAGCTCCCGGGGGGGGGCGGACTATAATTCACCCCTCCACTTT.

The V gene is TRBV4-1, the J gene TRBJ2-5, with 8 bases fitting TRBD1. J gave up 5 bases and V 4 bases, and 3 bases lay outside the gene matches. Per germline, CDR1 MGHRA and CDR2 YSYEKL. The CDR3 spans 13 residues. In DNA, the CDR3 is TGCGCCAGCAGCCCGACAGGGGTGGAGACCCAGTACTTC. Its protein product is CASSPTGVETQYF.

This chain links TRBV9 with TRBJ2-3, with 12 bases matching TRBD2. J was trimmed by 0 bases and V by 4 bases; bases with no gene match: 3. Germline V gives CDR1 SGDLS, CDR2 YYNGEE. The CDR3 spans 16 residues. In DNA, the CDR3 is TGTGCCAGCAGCCCGGGGACTAGCGGGAGCACAGATACGCAGTATTTT. It encodes CASSPGTSGSTDTQYF.